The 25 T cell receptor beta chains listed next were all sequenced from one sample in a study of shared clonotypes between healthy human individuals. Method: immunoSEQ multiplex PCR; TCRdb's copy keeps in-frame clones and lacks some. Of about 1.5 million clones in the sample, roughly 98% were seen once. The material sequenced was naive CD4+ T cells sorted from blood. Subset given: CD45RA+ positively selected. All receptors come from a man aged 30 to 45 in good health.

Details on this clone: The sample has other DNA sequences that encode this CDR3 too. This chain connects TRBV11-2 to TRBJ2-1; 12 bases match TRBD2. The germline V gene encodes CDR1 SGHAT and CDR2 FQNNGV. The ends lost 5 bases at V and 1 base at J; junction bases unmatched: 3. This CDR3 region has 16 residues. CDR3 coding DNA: TGTGCCAGCAGCCCTCTAGCGGGAGGGTCCTACAATGAGCAGTTCTTC. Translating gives CASSPLAGGSYNEQFF.

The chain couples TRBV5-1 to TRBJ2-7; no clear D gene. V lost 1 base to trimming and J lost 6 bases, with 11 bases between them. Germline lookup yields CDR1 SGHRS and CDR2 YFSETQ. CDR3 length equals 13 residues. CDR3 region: CASSLKRLGEQYF. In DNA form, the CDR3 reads TGCGCCAGCAGCTTGAAGAGGTTGGGCGAGCAGTACTTC.

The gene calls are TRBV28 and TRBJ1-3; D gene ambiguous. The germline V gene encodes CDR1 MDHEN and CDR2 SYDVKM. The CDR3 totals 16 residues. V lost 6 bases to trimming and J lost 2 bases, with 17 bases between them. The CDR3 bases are TGTGCCAGCAGCTCCCCCGGTAGGATCACTGGAAACACCATATATTTT. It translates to CASSSPGRITGNTIYF.

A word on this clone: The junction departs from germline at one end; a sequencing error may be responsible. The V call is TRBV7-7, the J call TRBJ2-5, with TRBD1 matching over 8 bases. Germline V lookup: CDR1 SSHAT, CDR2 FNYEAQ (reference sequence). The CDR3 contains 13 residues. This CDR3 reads CASSNDRGETQYF. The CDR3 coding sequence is TGTGCTAGCAGCAACGACAGGGGCGAGACCCAGTACTTC.

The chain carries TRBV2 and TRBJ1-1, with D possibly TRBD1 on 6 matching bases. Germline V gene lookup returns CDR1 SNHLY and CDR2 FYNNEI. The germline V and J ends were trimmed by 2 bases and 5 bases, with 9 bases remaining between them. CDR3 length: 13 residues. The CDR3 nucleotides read TGTGCCAGCAGTGAACAGGGGAGGACTGAAGCTTTCTTT. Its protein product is CASSEQGRTEAFF. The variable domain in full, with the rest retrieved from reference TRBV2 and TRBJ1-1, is EPEVTQTPSHQVTQMGQEVILRCVPISNHLYFYWYRQILGQKVEFLVSFYNNEISEKSEIFDDQFSVERPDGSNFTLKIRSTKLEDSAMYFCASSEQGRTEAFFGQGTRLTVV.

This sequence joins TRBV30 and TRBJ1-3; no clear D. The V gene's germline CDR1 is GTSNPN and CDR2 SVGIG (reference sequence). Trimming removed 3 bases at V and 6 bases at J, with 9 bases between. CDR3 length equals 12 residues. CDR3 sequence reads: CAWSGEANTIYF. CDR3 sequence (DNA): TGTGCCTGGAGCGGAGAAGCAAACACCATATATTTT. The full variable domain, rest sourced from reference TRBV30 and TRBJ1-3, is SQTIHQWPATLVQPVGSPLSLECTVEGTSNPNLYWYRQAAGRGLQLLFYSVGIGQISSEVPQNLSASRPQDRQFILSSKKLLLSDSGFYLCAWSGEANTIYFGEGSWLTVV.

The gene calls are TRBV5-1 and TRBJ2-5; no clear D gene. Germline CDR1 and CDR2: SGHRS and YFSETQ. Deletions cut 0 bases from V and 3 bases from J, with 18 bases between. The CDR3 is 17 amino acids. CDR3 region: CASSLADHRPGEETQYF. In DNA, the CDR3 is TGCGCCAGCAGCTTGGCCGATCACAGACCTGGGGAAGAGACCCAGTACTTC.

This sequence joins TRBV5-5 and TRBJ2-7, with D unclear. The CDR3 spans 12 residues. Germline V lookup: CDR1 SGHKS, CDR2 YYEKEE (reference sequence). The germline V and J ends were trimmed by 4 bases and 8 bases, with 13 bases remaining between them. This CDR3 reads CASSLTSEQQYF. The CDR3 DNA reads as TGTGCCAGCAGCCTAACCTCCGAACAGCAGTACTTC.

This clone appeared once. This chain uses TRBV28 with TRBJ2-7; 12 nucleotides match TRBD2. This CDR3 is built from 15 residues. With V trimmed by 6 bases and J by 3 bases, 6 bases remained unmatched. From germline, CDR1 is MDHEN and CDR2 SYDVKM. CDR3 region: CASSRRLAGVYEQYF. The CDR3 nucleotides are TGTGCCAGCAGCCGTAGACTAGCGGGAGTCTACGAGCAGTACTTC.

The CDR3 sequence is CSVGRDYEQYF. CDR3 DNA sequence: TGCAGCGTTGGTAGGGACTACGAGCAGTACTTC. The J gene is TRBJ2-7, the V gene TRBV29-1, with unresolved D. The CDR3 length is 11 residues. Looked up from germline, CDR1 is SQVTM and CDR2 is ANQGSEA. The V end lost 4 bases, the J end lost 3 bases, and 7 bases lay between the germline ends.

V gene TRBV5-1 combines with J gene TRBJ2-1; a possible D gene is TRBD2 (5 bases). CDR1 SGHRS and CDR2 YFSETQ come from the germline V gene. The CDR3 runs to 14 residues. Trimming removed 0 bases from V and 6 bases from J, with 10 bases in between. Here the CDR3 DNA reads TGCGCCAGCAGCTTGGCTAGCTCTGGCAATGAGCAGTTCTTC. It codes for CASSLASSGNEQFF.

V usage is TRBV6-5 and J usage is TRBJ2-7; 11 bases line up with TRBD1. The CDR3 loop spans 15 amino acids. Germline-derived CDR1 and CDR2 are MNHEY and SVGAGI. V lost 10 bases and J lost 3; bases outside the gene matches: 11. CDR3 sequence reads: CATWGTGTGGYEQYF. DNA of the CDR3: TGTGCCACATGGGGGACCGGGACAGGGGGCTACGAGCAGTACTTC.

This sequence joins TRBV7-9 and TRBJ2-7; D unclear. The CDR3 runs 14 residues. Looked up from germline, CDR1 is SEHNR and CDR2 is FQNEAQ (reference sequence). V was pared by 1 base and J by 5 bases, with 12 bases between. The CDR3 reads CASSLGLVGDEQYF. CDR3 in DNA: TGTGCCAGCAGCTTAGGGCTAGTAGGAGACGAGCAGTACTTC.

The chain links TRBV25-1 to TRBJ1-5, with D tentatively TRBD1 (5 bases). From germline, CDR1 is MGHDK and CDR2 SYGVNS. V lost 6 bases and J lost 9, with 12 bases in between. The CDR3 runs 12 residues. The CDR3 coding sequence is TGTGCCAGCAGGGGGGGTTCGGGGCCCCAGCATTTT. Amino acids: CASRGGSGPQHF.

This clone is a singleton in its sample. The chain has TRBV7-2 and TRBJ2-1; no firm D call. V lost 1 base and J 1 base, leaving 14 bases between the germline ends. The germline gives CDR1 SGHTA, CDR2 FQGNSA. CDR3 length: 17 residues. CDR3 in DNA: TGTGCCAGCAGCTTAGTAGGAAGCGCTGGGTCCTACAATGAGCAGTTCTTC. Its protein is CASSLVGSAGSYNEQFF.

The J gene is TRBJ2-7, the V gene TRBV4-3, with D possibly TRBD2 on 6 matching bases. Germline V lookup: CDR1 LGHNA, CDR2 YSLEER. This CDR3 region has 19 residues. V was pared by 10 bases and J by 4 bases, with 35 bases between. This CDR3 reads CATTLEGPRCGLGGYEQYF. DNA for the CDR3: TGCGCCACCACACTAGAGGGACCGAGGTGCGGACTGGGGGGATACGAGCAGTACTTC.

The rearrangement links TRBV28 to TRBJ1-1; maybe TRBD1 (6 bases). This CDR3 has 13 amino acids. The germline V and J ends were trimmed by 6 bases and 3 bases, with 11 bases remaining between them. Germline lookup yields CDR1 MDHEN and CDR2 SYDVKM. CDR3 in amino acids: CASRSDRYTEAFF. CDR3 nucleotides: TGTGCCAGCAGAAGCGACAGGTACACTGAAGCTTTCTTT.

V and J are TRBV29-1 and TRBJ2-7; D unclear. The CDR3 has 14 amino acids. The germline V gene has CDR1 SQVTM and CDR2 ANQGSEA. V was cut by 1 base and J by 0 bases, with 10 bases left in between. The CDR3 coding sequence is TGCAGCGTTGAAGGCCCCAGGCGCTCCTACGAGCAGTACTTC. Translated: CSVEGPRRSYEQYF.

CDR3 sequence reads: CASSVGLATRKDTQYF. The CDR3 DNA follows: TGTGCCAGCAGTGTGGGACTAGCGACGCGCAAAGATACGCAGTATTTT. This chain links TRBV6-1 with TRBJ2-3, with 10 bases that match TRBD2. The germline V gene encodes CDR1 MNHNS and CDR2 SASEGT. V was clipped by 4 bases and J by 5 bases; unmatched bases: 9. This CDR3 region has 16 residues.

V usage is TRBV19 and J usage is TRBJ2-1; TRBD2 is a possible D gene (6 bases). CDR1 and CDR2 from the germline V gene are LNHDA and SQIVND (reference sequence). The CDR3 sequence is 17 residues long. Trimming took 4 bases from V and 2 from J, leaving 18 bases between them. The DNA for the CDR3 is TGTGCCAGTAGTACCAAGGTGGGGGGAGCCACCTACAATGAGCAGTTCTTC. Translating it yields CASSTKVGGATYNEQFF.

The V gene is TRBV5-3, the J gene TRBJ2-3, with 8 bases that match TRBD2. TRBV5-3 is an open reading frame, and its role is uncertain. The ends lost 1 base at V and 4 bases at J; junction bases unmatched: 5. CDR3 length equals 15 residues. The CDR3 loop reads CARSLNSGIADTQYF. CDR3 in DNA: TGTGCCAGAAGCTTGAATAGCGGGATCGCAGATACGCAGTATTTT.

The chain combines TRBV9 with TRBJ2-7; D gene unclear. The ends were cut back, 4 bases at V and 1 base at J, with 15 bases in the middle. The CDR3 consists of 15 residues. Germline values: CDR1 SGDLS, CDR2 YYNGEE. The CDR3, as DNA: TGTGCCAGCAGCACCGACTTGACGGGTTCCTACGAGCAGTACTTC. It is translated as CASSTDLTGSYEQYF.

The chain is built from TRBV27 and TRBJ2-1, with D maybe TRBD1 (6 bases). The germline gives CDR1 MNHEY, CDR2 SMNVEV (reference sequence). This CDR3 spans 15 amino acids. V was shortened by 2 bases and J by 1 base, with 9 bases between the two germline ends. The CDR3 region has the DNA TGTGCCAGCAGTTTACAGGGGTTTTCCTACAATGAGCAGTTCTTC. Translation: CASSLQGFSYNEQFF.

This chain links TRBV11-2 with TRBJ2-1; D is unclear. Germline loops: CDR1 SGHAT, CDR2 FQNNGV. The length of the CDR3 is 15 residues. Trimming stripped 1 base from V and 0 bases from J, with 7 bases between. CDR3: CASSLARSSYNEQFF. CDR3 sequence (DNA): TGTGCCAGCAGCTTAGCGCGGAGCTCCTACAATGAGCAGTTCTTC. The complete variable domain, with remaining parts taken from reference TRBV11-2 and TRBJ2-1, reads EAGVAQSPRYKIIEKRQSVAFWCNPISGHATLYWYQQILGQGPKLLIQFQNNGVVDDSQLPKDRFSAERLKGVDSTLKIQPAKLEDSAVYLCASSLARSSYNEQFFGPGTRLTVL.

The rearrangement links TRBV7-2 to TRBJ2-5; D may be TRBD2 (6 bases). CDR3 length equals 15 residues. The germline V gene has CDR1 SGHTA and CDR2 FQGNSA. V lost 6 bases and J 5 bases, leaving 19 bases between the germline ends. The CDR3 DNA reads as TGTGCCAGCAGAATGGGGGACTCCCGAGGGGAGACCCAGTACTTC. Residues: CASRMGDSRGETQYF.